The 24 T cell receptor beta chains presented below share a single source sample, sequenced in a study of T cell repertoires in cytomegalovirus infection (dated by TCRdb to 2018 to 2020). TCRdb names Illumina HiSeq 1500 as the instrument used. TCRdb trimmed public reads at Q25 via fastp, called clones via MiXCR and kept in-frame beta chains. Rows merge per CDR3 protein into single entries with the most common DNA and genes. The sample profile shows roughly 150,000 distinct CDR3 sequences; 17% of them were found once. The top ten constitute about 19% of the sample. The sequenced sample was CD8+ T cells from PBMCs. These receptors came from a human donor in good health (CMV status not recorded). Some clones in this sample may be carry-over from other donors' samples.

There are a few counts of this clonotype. CDR3 bases: TGTGCCAGCAGCCCTGTCGAGGCCCCAAACTATGGCTACACCTTC. As protein: CASSPVEAPNYGYTF. The rearrangement uses TRBV28 and TRBJ1-2; D is unclear. CDR3 size: 15 residues. CDR1 and CDR2 (germline): MDHEN, SYDVKM. V was shortened by 6 bases and J by 2 bases, with 16 bases between the two germline ends.

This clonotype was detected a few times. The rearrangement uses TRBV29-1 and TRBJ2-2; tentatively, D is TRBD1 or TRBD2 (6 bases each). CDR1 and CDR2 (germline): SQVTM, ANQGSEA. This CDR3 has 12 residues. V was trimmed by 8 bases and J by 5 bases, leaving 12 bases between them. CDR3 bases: TGCAGCCTTCTAGGGGGGACCGGGGAGCTGTTTTTT. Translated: CSLLGGTGELFF.

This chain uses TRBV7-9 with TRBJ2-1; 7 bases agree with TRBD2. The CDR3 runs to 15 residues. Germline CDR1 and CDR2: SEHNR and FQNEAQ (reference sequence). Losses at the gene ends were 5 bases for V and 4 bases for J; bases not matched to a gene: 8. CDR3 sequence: CASSLAAGNYNEQFF. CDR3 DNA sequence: TGTGCCAGCAGCCTGGCAGCGGGGAATTACAATGAGCAGTTCTTC.

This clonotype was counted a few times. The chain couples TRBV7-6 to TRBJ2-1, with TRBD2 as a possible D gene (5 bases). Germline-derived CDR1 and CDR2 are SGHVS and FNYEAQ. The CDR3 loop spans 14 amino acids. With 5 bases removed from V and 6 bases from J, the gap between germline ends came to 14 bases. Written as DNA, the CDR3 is TGTGCCAGCAGCCCCGGCCCCGGGGTCAATGAGCAGTTCTTC. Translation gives CASSPGPGVNEQFF.

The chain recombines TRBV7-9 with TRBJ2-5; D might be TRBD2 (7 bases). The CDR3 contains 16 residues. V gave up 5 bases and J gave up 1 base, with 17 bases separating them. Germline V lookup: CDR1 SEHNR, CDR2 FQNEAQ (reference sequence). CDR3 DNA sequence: TGTGCCAGCAGCCCTACTGGGGGGGCCCTCCAAGAGACCCAGTACTTC. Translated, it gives CASSPTGGALQETQYF.

The CDR3 DNA follows: TGTGCCAGCGGTGACTTGGTCACCCGGAACACTGAAGCTTTCTTT. Encoded protein: CASGDLVTRNTEAFF. The chain has TRBV28 and TRBJ1-1; no firm D call. Deletions cut 8 bases from V and 1 base from J, with 17 bases between. The germline V gene has CDR1 MDHEN and CDR2 SYDVKM. The CDR3 runs to 15 residues.

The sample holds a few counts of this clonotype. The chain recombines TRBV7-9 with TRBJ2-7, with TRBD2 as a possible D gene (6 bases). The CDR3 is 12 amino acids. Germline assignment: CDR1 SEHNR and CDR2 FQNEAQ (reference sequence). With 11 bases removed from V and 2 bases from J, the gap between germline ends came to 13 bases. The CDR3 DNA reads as TGTGCCTCCGCGGGACCTACCTACGAGCAGTACTTC. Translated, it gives CASAGPTYEQYF.

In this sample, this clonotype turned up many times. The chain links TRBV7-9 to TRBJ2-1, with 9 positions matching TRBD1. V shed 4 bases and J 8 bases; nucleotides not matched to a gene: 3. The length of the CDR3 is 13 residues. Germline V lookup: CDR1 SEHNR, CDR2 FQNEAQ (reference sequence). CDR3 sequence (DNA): TGTGCCAGCAGCTCGACAGGGGGAGATGAGCAGTTCTTC. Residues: CASSSTGGDEQFF.

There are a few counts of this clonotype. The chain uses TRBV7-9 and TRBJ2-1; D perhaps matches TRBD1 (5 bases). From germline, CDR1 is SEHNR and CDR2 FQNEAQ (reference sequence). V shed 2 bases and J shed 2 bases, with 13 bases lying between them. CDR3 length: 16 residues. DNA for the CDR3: TGTGCCAGCAGCTTAATCGCCCAGGGCCCCTACAATGAGCAGTTCTTC. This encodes CASSLIAQGPYNEQFF.

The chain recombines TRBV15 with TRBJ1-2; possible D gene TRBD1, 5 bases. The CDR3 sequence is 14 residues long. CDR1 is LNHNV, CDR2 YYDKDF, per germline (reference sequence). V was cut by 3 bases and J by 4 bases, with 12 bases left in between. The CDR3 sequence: CATSRRDSSYGYTF. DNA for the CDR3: TGTGCCACCAGCAGGAGGGACTCCAGCTATGGCTACACCTTC.

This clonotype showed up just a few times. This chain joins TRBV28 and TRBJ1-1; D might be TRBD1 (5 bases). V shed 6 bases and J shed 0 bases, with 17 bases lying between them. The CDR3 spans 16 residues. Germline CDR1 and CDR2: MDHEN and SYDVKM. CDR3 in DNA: TGTGCCAGCAGCCCCTTGGGGCGCGGTTTGAACACTGAAGCTTTCTTT. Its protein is CASSPLGRGLNTEAFF.

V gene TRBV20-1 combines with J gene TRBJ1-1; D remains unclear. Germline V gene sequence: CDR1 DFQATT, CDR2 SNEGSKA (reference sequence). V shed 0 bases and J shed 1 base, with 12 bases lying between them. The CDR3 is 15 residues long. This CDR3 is CSARDMVWGNTEAFF. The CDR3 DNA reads TGCAGTGCTAGAGATATGGTCTGGGGGAACACTGAAGCTTTCTTT.

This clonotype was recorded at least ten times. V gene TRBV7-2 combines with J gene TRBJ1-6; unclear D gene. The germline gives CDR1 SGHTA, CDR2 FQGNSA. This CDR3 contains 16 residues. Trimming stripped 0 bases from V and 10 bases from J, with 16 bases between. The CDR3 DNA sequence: TGTGCCAGCAGCTTAGCGGTTGGACCCCCGGGGTCACCCCTCCACTTT. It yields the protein CASSLAVGPPGSPLHF.

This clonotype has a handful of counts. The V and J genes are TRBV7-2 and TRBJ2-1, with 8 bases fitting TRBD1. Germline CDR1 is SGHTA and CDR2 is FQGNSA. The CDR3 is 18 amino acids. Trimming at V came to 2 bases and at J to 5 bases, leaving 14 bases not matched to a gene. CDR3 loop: CASSLNAGKDRVNNEQFF. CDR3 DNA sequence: TGTGCCAGCAGCTTAAACGCGGGGAAGGACAGGGTGAACAATGAGCAGTTCTTC.

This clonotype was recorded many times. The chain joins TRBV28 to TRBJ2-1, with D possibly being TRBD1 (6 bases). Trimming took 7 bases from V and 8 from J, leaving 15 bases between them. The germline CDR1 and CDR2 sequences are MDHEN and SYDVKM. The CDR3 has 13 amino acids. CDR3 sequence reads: CASMGAGSDEQFF. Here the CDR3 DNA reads TGTGCCAGCATGGGGGCCGGGTCTGATGAGCAGTTCTTC.

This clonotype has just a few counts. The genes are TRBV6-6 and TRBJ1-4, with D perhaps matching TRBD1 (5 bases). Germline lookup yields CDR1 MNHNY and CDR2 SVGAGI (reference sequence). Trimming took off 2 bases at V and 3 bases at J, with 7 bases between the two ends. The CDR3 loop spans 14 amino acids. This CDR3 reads CASSYQGPNEKLFF. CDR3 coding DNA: TGTGCCAGCAGTTACCAGGGACCTAATGAAAAACTGTTTTTT.

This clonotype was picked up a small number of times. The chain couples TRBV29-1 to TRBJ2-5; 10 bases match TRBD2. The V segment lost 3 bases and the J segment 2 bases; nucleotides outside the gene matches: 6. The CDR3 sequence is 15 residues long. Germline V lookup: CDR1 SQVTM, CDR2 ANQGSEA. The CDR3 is CSVDEAGGLQETQYF. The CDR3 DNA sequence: TGCAGCGTTGATGAAGCGGGAGGGCTTCAAGAGACCCAGTACTTC. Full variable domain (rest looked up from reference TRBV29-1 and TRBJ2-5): SAVISQKPSRDICQRGTSLTIQCQVDSQVTMMFWYRQQPGQSLTLIATANQGSEATYESGFVIDKFPISRPNLTFSTLTVSNMSPEDSSIYLCSVDEAGGLQETQYFGPGTRLLVL.

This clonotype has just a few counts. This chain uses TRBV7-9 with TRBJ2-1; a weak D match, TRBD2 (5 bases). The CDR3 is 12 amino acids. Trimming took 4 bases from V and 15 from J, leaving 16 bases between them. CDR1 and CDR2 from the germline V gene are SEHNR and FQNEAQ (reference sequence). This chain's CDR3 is CASSSQERAGFF. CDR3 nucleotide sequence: TGTGCCAGCAGCTCCCAGGAGAGGGCTGGGTTCTTC.

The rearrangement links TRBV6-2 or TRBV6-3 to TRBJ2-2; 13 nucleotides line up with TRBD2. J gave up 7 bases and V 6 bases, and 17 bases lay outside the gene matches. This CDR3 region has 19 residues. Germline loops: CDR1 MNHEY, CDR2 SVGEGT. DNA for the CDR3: TGTGCCAGCAGCAGTCACCGACTAGCGGGAGGCCGGATGGTCGGGGAGCTGTTTTTT. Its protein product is CASSSHRLAGGRMVGELFF.

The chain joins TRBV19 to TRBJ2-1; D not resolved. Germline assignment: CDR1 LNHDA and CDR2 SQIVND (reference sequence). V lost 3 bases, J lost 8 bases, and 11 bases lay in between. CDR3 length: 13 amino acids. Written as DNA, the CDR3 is TGTGCCAGTAGTATCGAACAGAACGATGAGCAGTTCTTC. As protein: CASSIEQNDEQFF.

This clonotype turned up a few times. DNA for the CDR3: TGTGCCAGCAGCTCACCCGGCGACCGGAGGGAGACCCAGTACTTC. Protein: CASSSPGDRRETQYF. The gene calls are TRBV5-6 and TRBJ2-5; a weak D match, TRBD2 (5 bases). With 3 bases removed from V and 5 bases from J, the gap between germline ends came to 17 bases. Germline values: CDR1 SGHDT, CDR2 YYEEEE. The CDR3 is 15 amino acids.

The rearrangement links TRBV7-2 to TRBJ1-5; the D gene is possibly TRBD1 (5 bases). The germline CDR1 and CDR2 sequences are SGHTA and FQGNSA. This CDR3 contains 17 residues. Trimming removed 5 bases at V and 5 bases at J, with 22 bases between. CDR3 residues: CASSPRGPHFIDQPQHF. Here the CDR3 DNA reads TGTGCCAGCAGCCCCCGGGGACCGCATTTCATCGATCAGCCCCAGCATTTT.

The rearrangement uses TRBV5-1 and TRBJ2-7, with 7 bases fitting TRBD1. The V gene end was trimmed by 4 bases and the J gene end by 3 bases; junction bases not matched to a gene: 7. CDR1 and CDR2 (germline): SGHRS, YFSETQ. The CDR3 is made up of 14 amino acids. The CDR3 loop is CASSQPGTDYEQYF. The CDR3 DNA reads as TGCGCCAGCAGCCAGCCCGGGACAGACTACGAGCAGTACTTC.

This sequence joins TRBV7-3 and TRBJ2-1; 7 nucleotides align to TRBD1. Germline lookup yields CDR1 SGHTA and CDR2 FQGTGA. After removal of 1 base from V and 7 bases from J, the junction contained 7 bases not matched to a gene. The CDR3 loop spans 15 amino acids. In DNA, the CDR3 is TGTGCCAGCAGCTTAAGACAGGGAGATTGGAATGAGCAGTTCTTC. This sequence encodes CASSLRQGDWNEQFF.